This is a list of T cell receptor beta chains from one sample in a study of T cell responses to AZD1222 COVID-19 vaccine. TCRdb keeps only in-frame clones here, not all; method: immunoSEQ multiplex PCR. The sample carries about 150,000 clones, around 87% recorded once. The sample here was peripheral blood, taken 28 days after the second AZD1222 dose. These receptors came from an adult who received the AZD1222 COVID-19 vaccine. Each CDR3 is given with its conserved first and last residue. Fields, in order: V gene, D gene, J gene, clone size, CDR3 protein, CDR3 DNA. D genes are given only for firm matches. Clone size, where shown, is once, few, many, or a class for clones that have expanded.

>TRBV28|TRBD1|TRBJ1-2|-
CASNLDRGRVEGYTF
TGTGCCAGCAACCTGGACAGGGGGAGGGTAGAAGGCTACACCTTC
>TRBV4-3|-|TRBJ2-7|-
CASSQGLRSYEQYF
TGCGCCAGCAGCCAAGGGCTACGCTCCTACGAGCAGTACTTC
>TRBV5-4|TRBD2|TRBJ2-1|-
CASSRTSNDEQFF
TGTGCCAGCAGCCGGACTAGCAATGATGAGCAGTTCTTC
>TRBV20-1|-|TRBJ1-2|-
CSASGQDGYGYTF
TGCAGTGCTAGTGGGCAGGATGGCTATGGCTACACCTTC
>TRBV2|-|TRBJ2-1|-
CASSLLAGNEQFF
TGTGCCAGCAGTTTACTAGCTGGAAATGAGCAGTTCTTC
>TRBV7-3|TRBD2|TRBJ2-1|-
CASSLAGGGQREQFF
TGTGCCAGCAGCTTGGCAGGCGGGGGGCAGAGGGAGCAGTTCTTC
>TRBV7-2|-|TRBJ1-6|once
CASSLDDGRNSPLHF
TGTGCCAGCAGCTTAGATGACGGAAGGAATTCACCCCTCCACTTT
>TRBV28|-|TRBJ1-1|-
CKTQGISTEAFF
TGTAAAACCCAGGGGATTAGCACTGAAGCTTTCTTT
>TRBV7-8|-|TRBJ2-1|-
CASSLPAVEQFF
TGTGCCAGCAGCCTTCCGGCCGTTGAGCAGTTCTTC
>TRBV7-2|-|TRBJ2-3|-
CASSAGSGDTQYF
TGTGCCAGCAGCGCCGGCAGCGGAGATACGCAGTATTTT
>TRBV28|TRBD1|TRBJ1-5|-
CASSLLQGGQPQHF
TGTGCCAGCAGTTTGCTACAGGGGGGGCAGCCCCAGCATTTT
>TRBV15|-|TRBJ2-7|-
CATSRDYVDEQYF
TGTGCCACCAGCAGAGATTACGTCGACGAGCAGTACTTC
>TRBV5-1|TRBD2|TRBJ2-2|-
CASMVGRAFGELFF
TGCGCCAGCATGGTCGGGAGGGCTTTCGGGGAGCTGTTTTTT
>TRBV19|TRBD1|TRBJ1-5|-
CASSLPDRAGVQPQHF
TGTGCCAGTAGTCTGCCGGACAGGGCTGGGGTTCAGCCCCAGCATTTT
>TRBV4-1|-|TRBJ2-3|-
CASSQVTLGTGSTQYF
TGCGCCAGCAGCCAAGTCACCCTAGGCACCGGGAGTACGCAGTATTTT
>TRBV10-3|-|TRBJ2-7|-
CAIKAVTPQDEQYF
TGTGCCATCAAAGCGGTGACTCCGCAAGACGAGCAGTACTTC
>TRBV2|-|TRBJ2-7|-
CASSGRGAPYEQYF
TGTGCCAGCAGTGGGAGGGGAGCGCCCTACGAGCAGTACTTC
>TRBV7-9|-|TRBJ2-7|few
CASSPSATSYEQYF
TGTGCCAGCAGCCCCTCGGCTACCTCCTACGAGCAGTACTTC
>TRBV14|-|TRBJ2-4|-
CASSQVTGEKNIQYF
TGTGCCAGCAGCCAAGTAACCGGGGAAAAAAACATTCAGTACTTC
>TRBV5-6|TRBD1|TRBJ1-1|-
CASSLWGTGMNTEAFF
TGTGCCAGCAGCTTGTGGGGGACAGGGATGAACACTGAAGCTTTCTTT
>TRBV19|TRBD2|TRBJ2-3|once
CASSSLAGDTDTQYF
TGTGCCAGTAGTTCGCTAGCGGGCGACACAGATACGCAGTATTTT
>TRBV2|-|TRBJ2-7|once
CASSEQTVTYEQYF
TGTGCCAGCAGTGAACAGACGGTCACCTACGAGCAGTACTTC
>TRBV6-2/TRBV6-3|TRBD1|TRBJ2-3|-
CASSLGTADTQYF
TGTGCCAGCAGCCTAGGGACAGCAGATACGCAGTATTTT
>TRBV6-6|-|TRBJ1-5|once
CASLNSQGPQHF
TGTGCCAGCTTGAATTCACAAGGCCCCCAGCATTTT
>TRBV29-1|TRBD2|TRBJ2-1|-
CSAIGLANEQFF
TGCAGCGCTATAGGACTAGCGAATGAGCAGTTCTTC
>TRBV27|-|TRBJ2-7|-
CASSLTPLQGSYEQYF
TGTGCCAGCAGTTTAACCCCCCTACAGGGCTCCTACGAGCAGTACTTC
>TRBV7-9|-|TRBJ2-2|-
CASSEIPGSRNRRTGELFF
TGTGCCAGCAGTGAAATACCAGGGTCACGAAATCGACGCACCGGGGAGCTGTTTTTT
>TRBV13|TRBD2|TRBJ2-7|-
CASSPEGTRGREQYF
TGTGCCAGCAGCCCAGAAGGGACCCGCGGGAGGGAGCAGTACTTC